The 26 T cell receptor beta chains below all came from one sample that was sequenced in a study of T cells in Graves' hyperthyroidism and ophthalmopathy. Authors of the study amplified TCR beta CDR3 regions from RNA transcripts. The primer set for the first-round RT-PCR of the TCR CDR3 was HTBI. Using its own MiXCR run on the multiplex PCR reads, TCRdb lists one record per CDR3 protein. This table holds hundreds of thousands of distinct CDR3 sequences, roughly 40% found once. Sample: blood. Every receptor here comes from a man aged 18 to 30 with Graves' hyperthyroidism.

For this clonotype: The junction departs from germline at one end; a sequencing error may be responsible. The chain links TRBV12-3 or TRBV12-4 to TRBJ1-5; 8 positions agree with TRBD1. The CDR3 runs 15 residues. CDR3 residues: CASSQGQGERQPQHF. Here the CDR3 DNA reads TGCGCCAGCAGCCAAGGACAGGGCGAGCGACAGCCCCAGCATTTT.

Many counts were recorded for this clonotype. The chain carries TRBV10-3 and TRBJ1-5, with 10 bases lining up with TRBD1. The CDR3 totals 16 residues. The germline CDR1 and CDR2 sequences are ENHRY and SYGVKD. Germline trimming cut 5 bases from V and 0 bases from J; bases unmatched to any gene: 4. This CDR3 reads CAISSGTGDSNQPQHF. The CDR3 DNA reads TGTGCCATCAGTTCCGGGACAGGGGATAGCAATCAGCCCCAGCATTTT.

The chain employs TRBV11-2 and TRBJ1-1, with no clear D. The CDR3 contains 12 residues. The germline V gene encodes CDR1 SGHAT and CDR2 FQNNGV. The V end lost 5 bases, the J end lost 8 bases, and 12 bases lay between the germline ends. The CDR3 spells CASSPSEVEAFF. The CDR3 nucleotides read TGTGCCAGCAGCCCCTCGGAGGTCGAAGCTTTCTTT.

This chain uses TRBV7-2 with TRBJ1-4; no clear D. This CDR3 spans 15 amino acids. Looked up from germline, CDR1 is SGHTA and CDR2 is FQGNSA. V was pared by 2 bases and J by 3 bases, with 10 bases between. This CDR3 reads CASSLHLRPNEKLFF. In DNA form, the CDR3 reads TGTGCCAGCAGCTTACATTTGCGGCCTAATGAAAAACTGTTTTTT.

The rearrangement links TRBV19 to TRBJ1-1; D perhaps matches TRBD1 (6 bases). CDR1 is LNHDA, CDR2 SQIVND, per germline (reference sequence). The CDR3 has 17 residues. Trimming removed 4 bases at V and 0 bases at J, with 18 bases between. The CDR3 DNA follows: TGTGCCAGTAGTAGGTTAACAGGGACTGGAATGAACACTGAAGCTTTCTTT. Encoded protein: CASSRLTGTGMNTEAFF.

The chain couples TRBV6-2 or TRBV6-3 to TRBJ1-1; D perhaps matches TRBD1 (5 bases). Germline CDR1 and CDR2: MNHEY and SVGEGT. This CDR3 has 15 amino acids. Trimming removed 6 bases from V and 3 bases from J, with 17 bases in between. DNA for the CDR3: TGTGCCAGCAGCCCTACGCAGGGTAAGGACACTGAAGCTTTCTTT. This codes for CASSPTQGKDTEAFF.

This clonotype was seen ten or more times. This chain uses TRBV25-1 with TRBJ1-6; D is unresolved. This CDR3 region has 14 residues. Germline loops: CDR1 MGHDK, CDR2 SYGVNS. V dropped 3 bases and J dropped 9 bases, with 12 bases sitting between them. Here the CDR3 reads CASSDPEEASPLHF. CDR3 nucleotide sequence: TGTGCCAGCAGTGACCCAGAAGAAGCTTCACCCCTCCACTTT. The variable domain in full, completed from reference TRBV25-1 and TRBJ1-6, reads EADIYQTPRYLVIGTGKKITLECSQTMGHDKMYWYQQDPGMELHLIHYSYGVNSTEKGDLSSESTVSRIRTEHFPLTLESARPSHTSQYLCASSDPEEASPLHFGNGTRLTVT.

This clonotype was counted at least ten times. This sequence joins TRBV7-8 and TRBJ1-1; D gene uncertain. The V end was cut by 5 bases, the J end by 3 bases, with 19 bases between. Germline-derived CDR1 and CDR2 are SGHVS and FQNEAQ. This CDR3 spans 16 amino acids. CDR3 loop: CASSPGPTLGDTEAFF. The CDR3 region has the DNA TGTGCCAGCAGCCCGGGCCCTACCCTCGGGGACACTGAAGCTTTCTTT. Full variable domain (rest looked up from reference TRBV7-8 and TRBJ1-1): GAGVSQSPRYKVAKRGQDVALRCDPISGHVSLFWYQQALGQGPEFLTYFQNEAQLDKSGLPSDRFFAERPEGSVSTLKIQRTQQEDSAVYLCASSPGPTLGDTEAFFGQGTRLTVV.

This clonotype was seen more than once but under ten times. The junction departs from germline at one end; a sequencing error may be responsible. The chain links TRBV7-2 to TRBJ1-5; D possibly corresponds to TRBD1 (5 bases). The length of the CDR3 is 15 residues. The germline gives CDR1 SGHTA, CDR2 FQGNSA. The CDR3 sequence is CASSQDRGYNQPQHF. In nucleotides, the CDR3 is TGCGCCAGCAGCCAAGATAGGGGTTACAATCAGCCCCAGCATTTT.

This clonotype was seen more than once but under ten times. Written as DNA, the CDR3 is TGTGCCAGCAGTTCAGACTGGGCAGGATTTAATTTCCAAGAGACCCAGTACTTC. Residues: CASSSDWAGFNFQETQYF. This sequence joins TRBV5-5 and TRBJ2-5; D is undetermined. The CDR3 length is 18 residues. The V gene's germline CDR1 is SGHKS and CDR2 YYEKEE (reference sequence). V lost 5 bases to trimming and J lost 1 base, with 24 bases between them.

The rearrangement links TRBV19 to TRBJ2-7, with 10 bases matching TRBD2. In germline, CDR1 is LNHDA, CDR2 SQIVND (reference sequence). This CDR3 region has 15 residues. V gave up 6 bases and J gave up 5 bases; unmatched junction bases: 10. This CDR3 is CASRQAGGPLDEQYF. DNA for the CDR3: TGTGCCAGTAGACAAGCGGGAGGGCCTCTGGACGAGCAGTACTTC.

The J gene is TRBJ1-3, the V gene TRBV7-9; 7 nucleotides match TRBD1. This CDR3 has 17 amino acids. Germline CDR1 SEHNR, CDR2 FQNEAQ (reference sequence). J gave up 0 bases and V 6 bases, and 11 bases lay outside the gene matches. This CDR3 is CASSSYRGQSSGNTIYF. CDR3 nucleotide sequence: TGTGCCAGCAGTTCGTACAGGGGACAGTCCTCTGGAAACACCATATATTTT. Combining the CDR3 with reference TRBV7-9 and TRBJ1-3 gives the whole variable domain DTGVSQNPRHKITKRGQNVTFRCDPISEHNRLYWYRQTLGQGPEFLTYFQNEAQLEKSRLLSDRFSAERPKGSFSTLEIQRTEQGDSAMYLCASSSYRGQSSGNTIYFGEGSWLTVV.

V and J are TRBV6-5 and TRBJ1-2, with TRBD1 as a possible D gene (6 bases). Germline CDR1 is MNHEY and CDR2 is SVGAGI. Trimming shortened V by 5 bases and J by 5 bases, and 15 bases separated the two germline ends. The CDR3 spans 14 residues. CDR3 residues: CASSKQLGGYGYTF. CDR3 in DNA: TGTGCCAGCAGTAAGCAGTTAGGGGGATATGGCTACACCTTC.

A word on this clonotype: This may arise from a read error, as a much more abundant clone is one base away. The chain links TRBV5-1 to TRBJ1-1; no reliable D call. This CDR3 spans 13 amino acids. From germline, CDR1 is SGHRS and CDR2 YFSETQ. This CDR3 is CANSLESHTEAFF. The DNA of the CDR3 is TGCGCCAACAGCTTGGAATCCCACACTGAAGCTTTCTTT.

The gene calls are TRBV12-3 or TRBV12-4 and TRBJ2-6; the D is unclear. Deletions cut 3 bases from V and 0 bases from J, with 6 bases between. The CDR3 is made up of 15 amino acids. The CDR3 nucleotides are TGTGCCAGCAGTTTTTTCGCCTCTGGGGCCAACGTCCTGACTTTC. Its translation: CASSFFASGANVLTF.

This clonotype was seen a single time. The rearrangement links TRBV6-6 to TRBJ1-5, with a weak D call TRBD1 (5 bases). The CDR3 totals 15 residues. Germline V CDR1 and CDR2: MNHNY, SVGAGI (reference sequence). Trimming took off 8 bases at V and 7 bases at J, with 21 bases between the two ends. The CDR3 protein is CASDMDGPGWQPQHF. CDR3 DNA sequence: TGTGCCAGCGACATGGACGGCCCAGGGTGGCAGCCCCAGCATTTT.

This clonotype occurred a few times. The chain carries TRBV9 and TRBJ2-7, with TRBD2 identical over 11 bases. The germline CDR1 and CDR2 sequences are SGDLS and YYNGEE. Germline trimming cut 0 bases from V and 5 bases from J; bases unmatched to any gene: 7. The CDR3 consists of 16 residues. This chain's CDR3 is CASSVGSGGGLDEQYF. The CDR3, as DNA: TGTGCCAGCAGCGTAGGTAGCGGGGGGGGCCTGGACGAGCAGTACTTC.

At least ten counts were recorded for this clonotype. V is TRBV29-1 and J is TRBJ2-7; the D is unclear. The germline V gene encodes CDR1 SQVTM and CDR2 ANQGSEA. The CDR3 is made up of 12 amino acids. V lost 5 bases, J lost 1 base, and 9 bases lay in between. The chain's CDR3 is CSVTGISYEQYF. The DNA for the CDR3 is TGCAGCGTTACGGGCATTTCCTACGAGCAGTACTTC.

This clonotype has a count of ten or more. This chain links TRBV20-1 with TRBJ1-2, with TRBD1 identical over 9 bases. The J segment lost 2 bases and the V segment lost 6 bases, leaving 7 bases of the junction unmatched. Germline V gene data show CDR1 as DFQATT and CDR2 as SNEGSKA (reference sequence). The CDR3 spans 14 residues. This CDR3 is CSADPGQGNYGYTF. As DNA, the CDR3 is TGCAGTGCGGACCCGGGACAGGGAAACTATGGCTACACCTTC.

This clonotype was observed a handful of times. The J gene is TRBJ2-7, the V gene TRBV11-2; no firm D call. The V and J ends lost 1 base and 2 bases respectively, with 15 bases between them. There are 16 residues in the CDR3. Germline V gives CDR1 SGHAT, CDR2 FQNNGV. CDR3 residues: CASSLGFGRKTYEQYF. As DNA, the CDR3 is TGTGCCAGCAGCTTAGGGTTCGGACGGAAGACCTACGAGCAGTACTTC.

Worth noting for this clonotype: One end of the junction fails to match germline, which may point to a read error. The V and J genes are TRBV20-1 and TRBJ2-2; D is unclear. The CDR3 is 13 residues long. From germline, CDR1 is DFQATT and CDR2 SNEGSKA (reference sequence). For the CDR3, the DNA is TGCAGTGCTAGTTCAGTAAGCACCTGGGAGCTGTTTTTT. The encoded protein is CSASSVSTWELFF.

This clonotype was seen at least ten times. CDR3 DNA sequence: TGTGCCAGCAGTTTTGGGGACAGCGGCGAAAAACTGTTTTTT. Residues: CASSFGDSGEKLFF. The gene calls are TRBV12-3 or TRBV12-4 and TRBJ1-4; the match to TRBD1 covers 7 bases. V gave up 3 bases and J gave up 8 bases; unmatched junction bases: 6. The CDR3 runs to 14 residues.

The V call is TRBV20-1, the J call TRBJ1-5; D is unclear. V gave up 3 bases and J gave up 7 bases, with 19 bases separating them. Germline V gives CDR1 DFQATT, CDR2 SNEGSKA (reference sequence). The CDR3 consists of 15 residues. The DNA of the CDR3 is TGCAGTGCTAGCATTACCCCCCTCGGTGAACAGCCCCAGCATTTT. It encodes CSASITPLGEQPQHF.

This clonotype has at least ten counts. The V and J genes are TRBV7-3 and TRBJ1-1, with D tentatively TRBD1 (5 bases). V was cut by 1 base and J by 1 base, with 7 bases left in between. CDR1 and CDR2 from the germline V gene are SGHTA and FQGTGA. The CDR3 contains 14 residues. Written as DNA, the CDR3 is TGTGCCAGCAGCTTAAGCGGGGGGAACACTGAAGCTTTCTTT. Protein: CASSLSGGNTEAFF.

The chain uses TRBV5-4 and TRBJ1-2, with TRBD1 as a possible D gene (5 bases). The germline gives CDR1 SGHNT, CDR2 YYREEE (reference sequence). Trimming took off 4 bases at V and 0 bases at J, with 16 bases between the two ends. The CDR3 has 16 residues. DNA for the CDR3: TGTGCCAGCAGCAGTTTATACGGGACGGCTAACTATGGCTACACCTTC. Its protein is CASSSLYGTANYGYTF.

The table lists this clonotype with many counts. This CDR3 is CASSWQTNTGELFF. DNA of the CDR3: TGTGCCAGCAGTTGGCAGACGAACACCGGGGAGCTGTTTTTT. This chain uses TRBV12-3 or TRBV12-4 with TRBJ2-2, with no clear D. The V and J ends lost 4 bases and 0 bases respectively, with 6 bases between them. This CDR3 is built from 14 residues.